The 10 T cell receptor beta chains in this list originate from one sample, sequenced in a study of cytomegalovirus exposure and HLA in healthy donors. Assay: immunoSEQ multiplex PCR; the TCRdb copy retains only in-frame clones and omits some. The profile covers 250,000 to 400,000 clones, with over 75% appearing a single time and over 0.9% taken by the ten largest. Sequenced material: PBMCs. Every receptor here comes from a man aged 30 to 39 in good health and CMV-seronegative.

The CDR3 nucleotides are TGTGCCAGCAGCGTAGAGGGGGGGAACTATGGCTACACCTTC. Encoded protein: CASSVEGGNYGYTF. This chain links TRBV9 with TRBJ1-2; TRBD1 is a possible D gene (6 bases). The CDR3 sequence is 14 residues long. Deletions cut 0 bases from V and 2 bases from J, with 8 bases between. The germline V gene encodes CDR1 SGDLS and CDR2 YYNGEE.

This sequence joins TRBV2 and TRBJ1-1; D remains unclear. The CDR3 runs to 15 residues. V gave up 0 bases and J gave up 0 bases, with 8 bases separating them. Germline-derived CDR1 and CDR2 are SNHLY and FYNNEI. Written as DNA, the CDR3 is TGTGCCAGCAGTGAAGCGGTGCAGATGAACACTGAAGCTTTCTTT. This encodes CASSEAVQMNTEAFF.

Only one count was recorded for this clone. This chain links TRBV7-2 with TRBJ1-2; D not resolved. Trimming removed 3 bases at V and 4 bases at J, with 12 bases between. Looked up from germline, CDR1 is SGHTA and CDR2 is FQGNSA. This CDR3 has 14 amino acids. In nucleotides, the CDR3 is TGTGCCAGCAGCTTGGACGGGAATAGCTATGGCTACACCTTC. It encodes CASSLDGNSYGYTF.

The V gene is TRBV5-1, the J gene TRBJ2-5, with 8 positions matching TRBD2. This CDR3 spans 14 amino acids. V dropped 3 bases and J dropped 4; count of bases not matched to a gene: 5. In germline, CDR1 is SGHRS, CDR2 YFSETQ. The CDR3 DNA follows: TGCGCCAGCAGCTATAGCGGGATAGGAGAGACCCAGTACTTC. Its translation is CASSYSGIGETQYF. Supplemented by reference TRBV5-1 and TRBJ2-5, the full variable domain reads KAGVTQTPRYLIKTRGQQVTLSCSPISGHRSVSWYQQTPGQGLQFLFEYFSETQRNKGNFPGRFSGRQFSNSRSEMNVSTLELGDSALYLCASSYSGIGETQYFGPGTRLLVL.

The table lists this clone with a count of one. This chain connects TRBV27 to TRBJ2-7; 7 bases line up with TRBD1. Germline V gene data show CDR1 as MNHEY and CDR2 as SMNVEV (reference sequence). V shed 4 bases, J shed 4 bases, and the junction held 7 bases outside the gene matches. CDR3 length equals 14 residues. In DNA form, the CDR3 reads TGTGCCAGCAGTTCAGACAGGGCGGGTTACGAGCAGTACTTC. Translating gives CASSSDRAGYEQYF.

The CDR3 protein is CASGTRYGYTF. The CDR3 DNA is TGTGCCAGCGGGACTCGCTATGGCTACACCTTC. The chain links TRBV27 to TRBJ1-2; D is perhaps TRBD1 (5 bases). Germline CDR1 reads MNHEY; CDR2 reads SMNVEV (reference sequence). This CDR3 contains 11 residues. Trimming took 8 bases from V and 4 from J, leaving 8 bases between them.

Many counts were recorded for this clone. V usage is TRBV27 and J usage is TRBJ1-2, with D possibly matching TRBD1 (5 bases). V lost 6 bases and J 4 bases, leaving 15 bases between the germline ends. Germline lookup yields CDR1 MNHEY and CDR2 SMNVEV (reference sequence). The CDR3 runs 14 residues. DNA of the CDR3: TGTGCCAGCAGGCCTCGACAGCCAGGCTATGGCTACACCTTC. It codes for CASRPRQPGYGYTF.

V is TRBV19 and J is TRBJ1-4; D might be TRBD1 (6 bases). V lost 5 bases, J lost 8 bases, and 18 bases lay in between. This CDR3 comprises 15 residues. Germline values: CDR1 LNHDA, CDR2 SQIVND (reference sequence). In DNA form, the CDR3 reads TGTGCCAGTAGTGACACAGGGTTTGTAGGGGAAAAACTGTTTTTT. It is translated as CASSDTGFVGEKLFF.

This clone is a singleton in its sample. The chain uses TRBV5-1 and TRBJ1-2; 11 bases align to TRBD1. V lost 3 bases, J lost 5 bases, and 6 bases stayed unmatched. Germline-derived CDR1 and CDR2 are SGHRS and YFSETQ. This CDR3 contains 15 residues. CDR3 loop: CASSSGQGDPYGYTF. CDR3 in DNA: TGCGCCAGCAGCTCGGGACAGGGGGACCCATATGGCTACACCTTC.

The chain recombines TRBV7-9 with TRBJ2-2; D might be TRBD2 (5 bases). The CDR3 has 16 amino acids. V was pared by 5 bases and J by 5 bases, with 18 bases between. The V gene's germline CDR1 is SEHNR and CDR2 FQNEAQ (reference sequence). CDR3 region: CASSSPPGRGTGELFF. The CDR3 nucleotides read TGTGCCAGCAGCAGTCCGCCGGGGAGAGGAACCGGGGAGCTGTTTTTT.